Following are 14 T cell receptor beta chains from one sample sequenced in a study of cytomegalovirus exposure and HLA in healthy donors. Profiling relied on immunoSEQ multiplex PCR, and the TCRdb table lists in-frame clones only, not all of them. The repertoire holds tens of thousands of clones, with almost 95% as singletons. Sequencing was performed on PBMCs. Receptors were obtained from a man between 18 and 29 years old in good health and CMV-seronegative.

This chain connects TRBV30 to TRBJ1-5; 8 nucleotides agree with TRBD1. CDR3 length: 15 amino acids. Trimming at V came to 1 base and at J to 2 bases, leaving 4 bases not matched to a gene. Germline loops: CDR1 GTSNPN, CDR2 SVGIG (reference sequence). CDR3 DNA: TGTGCCTGGAGTGGGGAGACAGGGGGCAATCAGCCCCAGCATTTT. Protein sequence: CAWSGETGGNQPQHF.

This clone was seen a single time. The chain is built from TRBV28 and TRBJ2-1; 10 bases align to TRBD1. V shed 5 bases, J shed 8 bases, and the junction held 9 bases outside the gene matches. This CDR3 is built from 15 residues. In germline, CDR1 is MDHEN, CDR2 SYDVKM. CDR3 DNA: TGTGCCAGCAGTCCCCCGGGACAGGGGACGCATGAGCAGTTCTTC. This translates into CASSPPGQGTHEQFF.

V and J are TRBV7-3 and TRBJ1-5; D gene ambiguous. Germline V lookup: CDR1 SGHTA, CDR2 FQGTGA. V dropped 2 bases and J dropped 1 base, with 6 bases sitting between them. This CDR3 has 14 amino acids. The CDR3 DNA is TGTGCCAGCAGCTTAGACTGGAGCAATCAGCCCCAGCATTTT. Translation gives CASSLDWSNQPQHF.

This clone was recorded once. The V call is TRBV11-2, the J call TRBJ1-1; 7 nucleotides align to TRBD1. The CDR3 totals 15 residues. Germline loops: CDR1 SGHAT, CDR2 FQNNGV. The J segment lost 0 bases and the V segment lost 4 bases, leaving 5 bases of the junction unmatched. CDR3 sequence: CASSSDDRVNTEAFF. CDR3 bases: TGTGCCAGCAGCTCGGACGACAGGGTGAACACTGAAGCTTTCTTT.

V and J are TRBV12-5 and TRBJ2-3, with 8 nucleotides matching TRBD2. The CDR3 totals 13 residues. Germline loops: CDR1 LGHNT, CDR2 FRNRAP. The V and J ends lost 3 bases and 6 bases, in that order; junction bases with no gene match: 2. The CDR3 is CASGFSGGDTQYF. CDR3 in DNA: TGTGCTAGTGGTTTTTCGGGAGGGGATACGCAGTATTTT.

The CDR3 DNA sequence: TGCGCCAGCACTTTCCCGTCCGGAGAGACCCAGTACTTC. Protein sequence: CASTFPSGETQYF. V is TRBV5-1 and J is TRBJ2-5, with D unresolved. CDR1 and CDR2 from the germline V gene are SGHRS and YFSETQ. The CDR3 has 13 residues. V shed 6 bases and J shed 4 bases, with 13 bases lying between them.

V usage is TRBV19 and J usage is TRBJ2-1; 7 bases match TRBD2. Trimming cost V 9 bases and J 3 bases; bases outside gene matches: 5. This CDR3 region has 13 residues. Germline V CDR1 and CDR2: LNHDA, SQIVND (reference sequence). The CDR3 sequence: CARPGGIYNEQFF. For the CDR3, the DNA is TGTGCCAGACCCGGGGGGATCTACAATGAGCAGTTCTTC.

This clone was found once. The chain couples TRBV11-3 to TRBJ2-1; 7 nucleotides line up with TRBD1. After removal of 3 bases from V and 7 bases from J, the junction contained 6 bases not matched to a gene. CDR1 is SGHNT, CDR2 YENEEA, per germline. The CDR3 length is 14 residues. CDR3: CASSLTGPSNEQFF. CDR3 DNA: TGTGCCAGCAGCTTGACAGGGCCCAGTAATGAGCAGTTCTTC.

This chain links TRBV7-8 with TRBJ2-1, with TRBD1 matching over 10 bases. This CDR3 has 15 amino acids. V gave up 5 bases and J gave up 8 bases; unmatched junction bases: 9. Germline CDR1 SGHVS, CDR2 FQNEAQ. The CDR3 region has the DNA TGTGCCAGCAGCCAGGCGACAGGGGGCGGTGATGAGCAGTTCTTC. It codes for CASSQATGGGDEQFF.

The CDR3 nucleotides read TGTGCCAGCAGCCGAAATCCGACTAGCGGGAGCCCCCTCGGCAATGAGCAGTTCTTC. As protein: CASSRNPTSGSPLGNEQFF. This chain joins TRBV7-9 and TRBJ2-1, with 12 bases fitting TRBD2. The CDR3 is made up of 19 amino acids. With V trimmed by 5 bases and J by 6 bases, 17 bases remained unmatched. Germline CDR1 is SEHNR and CDR2 is FQNEAQ (reference sequence).

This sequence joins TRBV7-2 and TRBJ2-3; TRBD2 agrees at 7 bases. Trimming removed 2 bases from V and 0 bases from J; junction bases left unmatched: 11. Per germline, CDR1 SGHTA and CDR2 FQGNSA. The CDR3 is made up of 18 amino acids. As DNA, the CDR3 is TGTGCCAGCAGCTTACGCACCACGACTAGCAGGAGCACAGATACGCAGTATTTT. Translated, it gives CASSLRTTTSRSTDTQYF.

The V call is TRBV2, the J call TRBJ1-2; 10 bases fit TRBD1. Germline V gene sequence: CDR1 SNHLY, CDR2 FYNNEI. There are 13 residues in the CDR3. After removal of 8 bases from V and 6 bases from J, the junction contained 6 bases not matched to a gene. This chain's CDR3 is CASVDRGRDGYTF. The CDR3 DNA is TGTGCCAGCGTAGACAGGGGGCGCGATGGCTACACCTTC.

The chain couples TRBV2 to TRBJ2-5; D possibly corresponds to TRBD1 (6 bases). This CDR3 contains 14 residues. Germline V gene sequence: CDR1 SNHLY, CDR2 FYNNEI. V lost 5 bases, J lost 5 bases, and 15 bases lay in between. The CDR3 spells CASSPTGFGETQYF. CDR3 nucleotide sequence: TGTGCCAGCAGTCCAACAGGGTTTGGGGAGACCCAGTACTTC.

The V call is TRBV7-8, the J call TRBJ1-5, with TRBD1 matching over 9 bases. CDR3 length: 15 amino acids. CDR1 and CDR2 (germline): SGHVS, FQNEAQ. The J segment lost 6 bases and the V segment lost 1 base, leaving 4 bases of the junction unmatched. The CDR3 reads CASSLGDRDTQPQHF. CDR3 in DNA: TGTGCCAGCAGCTTAGGGGACAGGGATACTCAGCCCCAGCATTTT.